This TCR beta chain came from a study of naive and memory T cell subsets (dated by TCRdb to about 2017). As for the study more broadly: An open-source, UMI-based TCR alpha and beta sequencing pipeline was applied to sorted naive and memory peripheral blood T cell subsets. RNA was DNase-treated and reverse transcribed with TCR constant-region primers, mostly using SuperScript III. Complete agreement was observed between the functional CMV T cell responses and the IgG serology results. Overall study outcomes, separate from this receptor: The repertoire findings for the naive and memory subsets could not be validated, as no ground truth was available. In both CD4 and CD8 cells, going from naive through CM, EM and EMRA, the Gini index went up while Shannon and inverse Simpson diversity went down. TCR abundance followed a power law with an exponent that was different for naive and memory subsets but consistent across the three individuals. Clonotypes were defined as single alpha or beta chain sequences, not paired alpha/beta receptors. RNA-based TCR counts may be affected by expression changes linked to T cell activation and differentiation. Once error correction was done, more than 95% of naive TCR sequences showed up just once, which made the naive abundance distributions much steeper than those of the memory subsets.

The method behind the library was UMI-ligation and nested PCR. The beta constant-region primer consisted of an equimolar mixture of two oligonucleotides that together covered TRBC1 and TRBC2. The ligated cDNA went through four rounds of PCR with nested alpha and beta constant-region primers together with the SP2 primer. T4 RNA ligase 1 ligated a single-stranded oligonucleotide carrying the SP2 primer and a 12-nucleotide UMI to the cDNA 3' end. The ligation reaction was kept at 16 degrees C for roughly 18-24 hours. PCR2 was usually performed as a SYBR Green qPCR and halted at a preset threshold so that over-amplification would not occur. All purifications after the first were performed with Agencourt AMPure XP magnetic beads. Libraries were quantified by Qubit and checked on a TapeStation, where a main peak was expected near 650 bp. Pooled libraries were sequenced on an Illumina MiSeq using v2 2x251 paired-end kits, and typically 1-2 million reads were obtained per sample. Libraries were pooled at 4 nM per sample, and roughly 4.5-7% PhiX was added to improve cluster recognition. Turning to the authors' computational methods: Using tag matching that tolerated one base-pair mismatch, Decombinator assigned V and J genes to FASTQ reads that had been processed by Demultiplexor. Collapsinator relied on UMIs to fix sequencing errors as well as frequency errors caused by PCR heterogeneity. CDR3Translator translated TCRs and extracted CDR3s from the conserved cysteine to the FGXG phenylalanine, flagging non-productive sequences. Repertoires were subsampled to equal numbers of UMI-defined TCRs before Gini, Shannon entropy and inverse Simpson indices were calculated. Within the linear range, a power law was fitted to clonotype abundance distributions using maximum likelihood. On one naive CD8 sample, the pipeline and MIGEC gave similar UMI counts, unique TCR numbers and clonal distributions. A set of 7,322 CMV-associated CDR3 sequences, compiled from VDJdb and a published dataset, was used to search the repertoires. TCRdb redid the processing of the public reads, applying fastp at Q25 and MiXCR, and retained in-frame beta chains. Rows with a matching CDR3 protein are joined into one entry that keeps the most common DNA and genes. What appears here as the V and J calls and clone size reflects TCRdb's work, not the paper's. The sample table records more than 8,500 distinct CDR3 sequences; 4.5% to 6% of these occur just once. Clones ranked in the top ten supply roughly 52% of the sample.

This clonotype occurred many times. Its antigen is unknown. Base qualities were left out, and no much larger clone turns up one base away. The CDR3 sequence holds 15 residues, the cysteine and phenylalanine included. Only the CDR3 region is kept as DNA, spanning 45 bases read in frame from base 1. V gives up 5 bases and J gives up 6 bases, and the segment between their germline ends measures 22 bases. Looking up the germline V gene yields CDR1 SQVTM and CDR2 ANQGSEA. Separate amplification of TCR alpha and beta chain libraries was performed from the second PCR step onward. CMV status of each donor was established by measuring IFNgamma production from CD4+ T cells after fresh PBMCs were stimulated overnight with CMV viral lysate. CD4 T cells were positively selected using Miltenyi beads, after which CD8 T cells were positively selected from the CD4-negative fraction. Cells were stained for CD3, CD4, CD8, CD45RA, CD27 and a live/dead dye and were sorted on a BD Aria II into four subsets based on CD45RA and CD27. Effector memory cells were sorted as CD45RA-CD27-, and EMRA cells as CD45RA+CD27-. Blood was obtained from a few healthy volunteers, and the blood from each volunteer was fractionated into CD4 and CD8 T cells and subsequently into four differentiation subsets. Approximately 120 ml of peripheral blood was collected from each donor, and PBMC were isolated by Ficoll-Paque PLUS density-gradient centrifugation. The sorted cells were lysed in RLT buffer, after which RNA was extracted using a Qiagen RNeasy kit and kept at -80 degrees C.

Rearrangement joined TRBV29-1 to TRBJ1-1; a tentative D match to TRBD1 spans 6 bases. The clonotype originates from a human donor in good health. The sequenced material came from CD4+ TEMRA cells from blood. The intended sense of this specimen's cell subset or site label: effector memory re-expressing CD45RA, CD45RA+ CD27-. At the DNA level, the sequence is TGCAGCGTTATCCAACCTCCGGGGGCTACTGCTGAAGCTTTCTTT. It translates to CSVIQPPGATAEAFF.